A selection of T cell receptor beta chains follows, all from one sample in a study of cytomegalovirus exposure and HLA in healthy donors. TCRdb's copy holds only in-frame clones and misses some; the assay was immunoSEQ multiplex PCR. The sample totals some 72,000 clones. Specimen: PBMCs. The receptors stem from a man in his thirties or forties in good health and CMV-seronegative. CDR3s include the opening cysteine and the closing phenylalanine or tryptophan.

v_gene: TRBV14; CDR3aa: CASSRTDFGSYEQYF
v_gene: TRBV5-6; CDR3aa: CASSSPGGGTEAFF
v_gene: TRBV15; CDR3aa: CATSRGRQGYEQYF
v_gene: TRBV5-5; CDR3aa: CATLLGGSYNEQFF
v_gene: TRBV30; CDR3aa: CAWSAMGGPTEAFF
v_gene: TRBV30; CDR3aa: CAWSPTVTGALRYGYTF
v_gene: TRBV29-1; CDR3aa: CSVEDQRGLAGAGELFF
v_gene: TRBV7-6; CDR3aa: CASSSATGMRGYTF
v_gene: TRBV5-4; CDR3aa: CASSDRSAGREREQFF
v_gene: TRBV5-6; CDR3aa: CASSLLGGPSSYEQYF
v_gene: TRBV7-8; CDR3aa: CASSSYRGTIALETQYF
v_gene: TRBV19; CDR3aa: CASSRQPSYPLHEQYF
v_gene: TRBV9; CDR3aa: CASSPREGSPGNTIYF
v_gene: TRBV7-3; CDR3aa: CASSSTGSSGYTF
v_gene: TRBV5-4; CDR3aa: CASSWRGGGDTGELFF
v_gene: TRBV9; CDR3aa: CASSLSTGSYEQYF
v_gene: TRBV7-6; CDR3aa: CASSLAQGVNTEAFF
v_gene: TRBV5-1; CDR3aa: CASSSTGTDSYEQYF
v_gene: TRBV19; CDR3aa: CASSIQATGELFF
v_gene: TRBV15; CDR3aa: CATSRGPAGDYEQYF
v_gene: TRBV18; CDR3aa: CASSPSTGSYEQYF
v_gene: TRBV11-3; CDR3aa: CASSRTGSTDTQYF
v_gene: TRBV6-4; CDR3aa: CASNKPGHMNYEQYF
v_gene: TRBV7-9; CDR3aa: CASTGQGRSYEQYF
v_gene: TRBV19; CDR3aa: CASSTLANTEAFF
v_gene: TRBV27; CDR3aa: CASTNTEAFF
v_gene: TRBV6-5; CDR3aa: CASSSLEGPTQYF
v_gene: TRBV28; CDR3aa: CASSLDRVNTEAFF
v_gene: TRBV6-1; CDR3aa: CASSEGITDTQYF
v_gene: TRBV10-3; CDR3aa: CAISESRITSSYEQYF
v_gene: TRBV11-2; CDR3aa: CASSLSSTEAFF
v_gene: TRBV14; CDR3aa: CASSQESGGRGYEQYF
v_gene: TRBV18; CDR3aa: CASSRQGNEKLFF
v_gene: TRBV19; CDR3aa: CASSESGANVLTF
v_gene: TRBV30; CDR3aa: CAWRRWRDEQYF
v_gene: TRBV18; CDR3aa: CASSQGTGGDGTGELFF
v_gene: TRBV4-1; CDR3aa: CASSQVRTEMNTEAFF
v_gene: TRBV29-1; CDR3aa: CSVCGGTSTDTQYF
v_gene: TRBV29-1; CDR3aa: CSVDREAFF
v_gene: TRBV6-1; CDR3aa: CASSELDREGGNEQFF
v_gene: TRBV14; CDR3aa: CASSPWTGVETQYF
v_gene: TRBV10-1; CDR3aa: CASSELIEGLTYGYTF
v_gene: TRBV7-3; CDR3aa: CASSGQPNTEAFF